The entry that follows covers one T cell receptor (beta chain) sequence. The antigen remains undetermined. This entry is derived from a study of cytomegalovirus exposure and HLA in healthy donors. Whole-study results and caveats: Trimming of TCR beta V- and J-genes showed a link, identified in a later analysis, to a missense DCLRE1C variant.

60 Vbeta and 13 Jbeta primers were used in PCR. The method was immunoSEQ multiplex PCR; TCRdb's version includes in-frame clones alone and lacks a portion of them. The table has about 140,000 clones, around two thirds seen once; the top ten hold 10%. Germline-derived CDR1 and CDR2 are SEHNR and FQNEAQ (reference sequence). Trimming left V 3 bases short and J 5 bases short, with 8 bases between. This CDR3 has 13 amino acids. The chain couples TRBV7-9 to TRBJ2-1, with a tentative D call TRBD2 (6 bases). Material: PBMCs. This TCR was recovered from a man in his thirties or forties in good health and CMV-seropositive. The DNA for the CDR3 is TGTGCCAGCAGCTTCCCTAGCGACAATGAGCAGTTCTTC. The encoded protein is CASSFPSDNEQFF.